This T cell receptor (beta chain) was profiled in a study of T cells after yellow fever vaccination. This CDR3 comprises 12 residues. Germline values: CDR1 SNHLY, CDR2 FYNNEI. The junction had 0 bases not matched to a gene; V was cut back by 6 bases and J by 8 bases. TCRdb recomputed calls from the 5' RACE reads with MiXCR, one row per CDR3 protein. This repertoire shows fewer than 350,000 distinct CDR3 sequences, 7.5% to 9% found once; its top ten account for more than 15%. The sample holds a few counts of this clonotype. This clonotype originated in a man in his late teens or twenties who received the YFV17D yellow fever vaccine. The rearrangement uses TRBV2 and TRBJ2-2; 10 nucleotides line up with TRBD2. The source material was PBMCs, sampled on the day of the first yellow fever vaccination. The CDR3 protein is CASRLAGGELFF. The DNA for the CDR3 is TGTGCCAGCAGACTAGCGGGGGGGGAGCTGTTTTTT.